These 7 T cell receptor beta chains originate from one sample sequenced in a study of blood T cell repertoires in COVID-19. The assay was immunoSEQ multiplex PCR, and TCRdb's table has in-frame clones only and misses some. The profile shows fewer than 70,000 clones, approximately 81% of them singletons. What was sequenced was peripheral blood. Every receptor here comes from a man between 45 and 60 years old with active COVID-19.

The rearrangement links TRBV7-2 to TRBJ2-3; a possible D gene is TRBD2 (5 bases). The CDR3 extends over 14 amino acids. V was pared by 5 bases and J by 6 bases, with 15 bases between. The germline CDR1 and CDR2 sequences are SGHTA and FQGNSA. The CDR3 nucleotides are TGTGCCAGCAGCCCCTGGACTTGGCCTGATACGCAGTATTTT. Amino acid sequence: CASSPWTWPDTQYF.

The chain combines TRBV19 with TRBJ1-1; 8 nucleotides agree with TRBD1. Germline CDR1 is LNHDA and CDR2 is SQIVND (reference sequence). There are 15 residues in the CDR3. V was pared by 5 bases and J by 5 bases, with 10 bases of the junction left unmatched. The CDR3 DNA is TGTGCCAGTAGTCCCCCCTGGACAGGGTTAACTGAAGCTTTCTTT. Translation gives CASSPPWTGLTEAFF.

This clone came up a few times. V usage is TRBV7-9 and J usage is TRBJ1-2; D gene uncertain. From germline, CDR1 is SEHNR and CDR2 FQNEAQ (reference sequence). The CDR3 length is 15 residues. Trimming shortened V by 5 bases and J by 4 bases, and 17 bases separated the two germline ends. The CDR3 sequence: CASSPVPFVSYGYTF. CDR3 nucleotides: TGTGCCAGCAGCCCCGTCCCCTTTGTGTCCTATGGCTACACCTTC. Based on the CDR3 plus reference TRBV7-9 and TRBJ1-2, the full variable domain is DTGVSQNPRHKITKRGQNVTFRCDPISEHNRLYWYRQTLGQGPEFLTYFQNEAQLEKSRLLSDRFSAERPKGSFSTLEIQRTEQGDSAMYLCASSPVPFVSYGYTFGSGTRLTVV.

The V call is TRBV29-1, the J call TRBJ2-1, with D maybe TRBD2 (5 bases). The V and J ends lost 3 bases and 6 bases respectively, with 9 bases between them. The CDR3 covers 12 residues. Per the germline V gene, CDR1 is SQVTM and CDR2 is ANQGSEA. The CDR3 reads CSVDHTSNEQFF. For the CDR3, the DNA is TGCAGCGTTGACCACACTAGCAATGAGCAGTTCTTC.

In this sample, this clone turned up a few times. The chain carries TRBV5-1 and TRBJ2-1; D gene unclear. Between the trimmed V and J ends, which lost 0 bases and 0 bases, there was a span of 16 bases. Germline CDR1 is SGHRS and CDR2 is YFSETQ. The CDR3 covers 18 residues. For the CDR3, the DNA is TGCGCCAGCAGCTTGGACGGTAGGATCCGGAGCTCCTACAATGAGCAGTTCTTC. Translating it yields CASSLDGRIRSSYNEQFF.

CDR3 amino acids: CASLAGLNQPQHF. The CDR3 DNA sequence: TGTGCCAGCCTGGCGGGGCTCAATCAGCCCCAGCATTTT. The chain combines TRBV6-6 with TRBJ1-5, with D perhaps TRBD1 (5 bases). The CDR3 is 13 amino acids. V was pared by 8 bases and J by 3 bases, with 11 bases between. The germline gives CDR1 MNHNY, CDR2 SVGAGI (reference sequence).

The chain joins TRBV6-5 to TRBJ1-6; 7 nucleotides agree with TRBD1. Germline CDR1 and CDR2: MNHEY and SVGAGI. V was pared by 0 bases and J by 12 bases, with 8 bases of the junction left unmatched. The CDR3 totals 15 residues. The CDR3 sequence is CASSYSRQGGVPLHF. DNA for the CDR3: TGTGCCAGCAGTTACTCGAGACAGGGTGGTGTACCCCTCCACTTT.